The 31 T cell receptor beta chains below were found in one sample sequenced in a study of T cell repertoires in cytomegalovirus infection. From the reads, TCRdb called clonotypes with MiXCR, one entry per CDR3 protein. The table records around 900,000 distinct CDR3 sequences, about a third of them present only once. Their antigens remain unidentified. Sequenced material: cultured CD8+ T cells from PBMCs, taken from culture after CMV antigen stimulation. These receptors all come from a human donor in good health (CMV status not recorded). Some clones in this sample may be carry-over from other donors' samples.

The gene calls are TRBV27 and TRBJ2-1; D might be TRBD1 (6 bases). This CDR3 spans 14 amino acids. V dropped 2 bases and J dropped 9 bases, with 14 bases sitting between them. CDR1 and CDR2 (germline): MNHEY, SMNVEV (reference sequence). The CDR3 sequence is CASSLVGGYSEQFF. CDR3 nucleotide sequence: TGTGCCAGCAGTTTAGTAGGGGGATATAGTGAGCAGTTCTTC.

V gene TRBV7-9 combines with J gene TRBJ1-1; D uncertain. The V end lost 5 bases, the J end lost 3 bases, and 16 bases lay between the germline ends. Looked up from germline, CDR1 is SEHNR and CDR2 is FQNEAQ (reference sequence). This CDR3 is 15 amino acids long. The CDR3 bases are TGTGCCAGCAGCCGCCTAGGTGAGTGGCACACTGAAGCTTTCTTT. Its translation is CASSRLGEWHTEAFF.

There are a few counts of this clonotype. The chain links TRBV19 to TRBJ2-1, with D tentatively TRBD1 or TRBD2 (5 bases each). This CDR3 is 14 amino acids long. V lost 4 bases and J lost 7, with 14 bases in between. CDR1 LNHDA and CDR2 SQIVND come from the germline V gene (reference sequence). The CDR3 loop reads CASSRGPRLNEQFF. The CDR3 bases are TGTGCCAGTAGTAGGGGACCGCGTTTAAATGAGCAGTTCTTC.

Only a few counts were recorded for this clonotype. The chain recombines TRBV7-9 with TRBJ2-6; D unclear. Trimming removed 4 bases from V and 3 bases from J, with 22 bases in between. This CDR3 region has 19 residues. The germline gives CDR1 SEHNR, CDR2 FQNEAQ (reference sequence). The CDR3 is CASSSPHMGAHGGANVLTF. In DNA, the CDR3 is TGTGCCAGCAGCTCCCCCCACATGGGCGCACACGGTGGGGCCAACGTCCTGACTTTC.

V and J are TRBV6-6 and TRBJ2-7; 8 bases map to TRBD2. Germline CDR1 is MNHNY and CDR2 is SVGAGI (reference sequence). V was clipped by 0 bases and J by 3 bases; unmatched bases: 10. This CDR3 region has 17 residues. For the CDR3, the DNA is TGTGCCAGCAGTTACTCCGAGCGGGGGAACACCATCTACGAGCAGTACGTC. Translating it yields CASSYSERGNTIYEQYV.

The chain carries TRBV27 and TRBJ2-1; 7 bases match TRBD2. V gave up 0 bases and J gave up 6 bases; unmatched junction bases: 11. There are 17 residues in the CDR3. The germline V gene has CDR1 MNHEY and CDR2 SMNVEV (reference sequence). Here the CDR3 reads CASSLSYGGVVGNEQFF. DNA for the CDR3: TGTGCCAGCAGTTTATCGTATGGGGGGGTGGTAGGCAATGAGCAGTTCTTC.

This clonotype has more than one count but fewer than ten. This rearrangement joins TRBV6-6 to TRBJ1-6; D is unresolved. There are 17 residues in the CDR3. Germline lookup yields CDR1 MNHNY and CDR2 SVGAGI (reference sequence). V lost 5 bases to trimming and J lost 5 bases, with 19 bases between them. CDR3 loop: CASSSLNPYSHNSPLHF. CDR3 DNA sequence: TGTGCCAGCAGTAGCCTGAATCCCTATTCTCATAATTCACCCCTCCACTTT.

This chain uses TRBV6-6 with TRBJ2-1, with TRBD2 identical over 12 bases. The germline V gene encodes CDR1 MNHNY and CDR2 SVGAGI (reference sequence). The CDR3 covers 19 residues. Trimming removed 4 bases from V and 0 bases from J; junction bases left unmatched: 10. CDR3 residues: CASSWLGTSGLSSYNEQFF. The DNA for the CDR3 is TGTGCCAGCAGTTGGCTCGGGACTAGCGGGCTCAGCTCCTACAATGAGCAGTTCTTC.

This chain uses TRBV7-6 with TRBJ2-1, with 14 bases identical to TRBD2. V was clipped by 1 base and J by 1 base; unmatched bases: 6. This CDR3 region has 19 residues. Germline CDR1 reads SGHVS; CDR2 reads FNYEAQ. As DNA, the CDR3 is TGTGCCAGCAGCTTAGTAGAGGGACTAGCGGGGGTTTCCTACAATGAGCAGTTCTTC. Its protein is CASSLVEGLAGVSYNEQFF.

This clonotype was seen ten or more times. CDR3 sequence reads: CATRRVTGQRNTEAFF. The CDR3, as DNA: TGTGCCACCAGAAGGGTTACGGGACAGCGGAACACTGAAGCTTTCTTT. The V gene is TRBV2, the J gene TRBJ1-1, with TRBD1 identical over 7 bases. This CDR3 region has 16 residues. V lost 10 bases, J lost 1 base, and 15 bases stayed unmatched. CDR1 and CDR2 from the germline V gene are SNHLY and FYNNEI. The full variable domain, completed using reference TRBV2 and TRBJ1-1, is EPEVTQTPSHQVTQMGQEVILRCVPISNHLYFYWYRQILGQKVEFLVSFYNNEISEKSEIFDDQFSVERPDGSNFTLKIRSTKLEDSAMYFCATRRVTGQRNTEAFFGQGTRLTVV.

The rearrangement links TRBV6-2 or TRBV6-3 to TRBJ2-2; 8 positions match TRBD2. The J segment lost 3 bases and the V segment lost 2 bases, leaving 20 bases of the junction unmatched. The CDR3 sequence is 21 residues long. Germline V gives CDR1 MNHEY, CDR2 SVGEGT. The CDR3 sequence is CASSYNLHRTSIPLDTGELFF. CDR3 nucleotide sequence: TGTGCCAGCAGTTACAACTTACATAGGACTAGCATCCCGCTGGACACCGGGGAGCTGTTTTTT.

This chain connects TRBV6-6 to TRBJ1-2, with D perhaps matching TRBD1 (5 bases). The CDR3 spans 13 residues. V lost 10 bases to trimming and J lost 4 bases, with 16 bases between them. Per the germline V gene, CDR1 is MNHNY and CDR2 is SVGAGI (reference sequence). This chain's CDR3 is CATTTPDTYGYTF. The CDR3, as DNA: TGTGCCACCACCACCCCGGACACCTATGGCTACACCTTC.

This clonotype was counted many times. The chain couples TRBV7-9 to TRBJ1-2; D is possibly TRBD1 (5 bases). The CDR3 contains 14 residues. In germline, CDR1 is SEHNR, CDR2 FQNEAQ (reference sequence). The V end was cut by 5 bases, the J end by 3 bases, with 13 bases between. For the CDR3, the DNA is TGTGCCAGCAGCGCCGGGGGGGGAGACTATGGCTACACCTTC. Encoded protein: CASSAGGGDYGYTF.

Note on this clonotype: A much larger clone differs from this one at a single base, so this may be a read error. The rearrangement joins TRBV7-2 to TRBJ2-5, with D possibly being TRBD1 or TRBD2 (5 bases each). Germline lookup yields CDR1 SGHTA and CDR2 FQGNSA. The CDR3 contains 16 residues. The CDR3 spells CASSLVGRAYQETQHF. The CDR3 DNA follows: TGTGCCAGCAGCTTAGTGGGGCGGGCCTACCAAGAGACCCAGCACTTC.

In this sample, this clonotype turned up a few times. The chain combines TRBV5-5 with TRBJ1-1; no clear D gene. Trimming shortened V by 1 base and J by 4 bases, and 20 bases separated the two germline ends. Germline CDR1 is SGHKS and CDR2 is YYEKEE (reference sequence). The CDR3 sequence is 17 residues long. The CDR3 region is CASSLYGSPIRSTEAFF. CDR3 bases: TGTGCCAGCAGCTTGTACGGCTCACCGATCAGGAGCACTGAAGCTTTCTTT.

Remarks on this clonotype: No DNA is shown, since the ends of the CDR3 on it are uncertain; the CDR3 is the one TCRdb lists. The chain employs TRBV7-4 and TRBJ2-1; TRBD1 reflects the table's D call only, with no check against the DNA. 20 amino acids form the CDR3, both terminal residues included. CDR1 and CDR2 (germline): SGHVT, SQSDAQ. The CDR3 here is CASSLLFGPGAGNSYNEQFF.

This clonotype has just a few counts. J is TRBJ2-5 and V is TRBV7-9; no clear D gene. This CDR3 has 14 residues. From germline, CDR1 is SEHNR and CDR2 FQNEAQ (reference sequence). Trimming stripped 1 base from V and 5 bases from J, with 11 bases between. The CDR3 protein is CASSLGVGRETQYF. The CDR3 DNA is TGTGCCAGCAGCTTAGGGGTAGGGCGGGAGACCCAGTACTTC.

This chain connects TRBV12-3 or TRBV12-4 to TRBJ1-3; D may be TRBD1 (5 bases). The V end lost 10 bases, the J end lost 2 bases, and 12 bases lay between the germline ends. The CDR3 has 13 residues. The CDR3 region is CATKGETGNTIYF. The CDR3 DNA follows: TGTGCCACAAAAGGGGAAACTGGAAACACCATATATTTT.

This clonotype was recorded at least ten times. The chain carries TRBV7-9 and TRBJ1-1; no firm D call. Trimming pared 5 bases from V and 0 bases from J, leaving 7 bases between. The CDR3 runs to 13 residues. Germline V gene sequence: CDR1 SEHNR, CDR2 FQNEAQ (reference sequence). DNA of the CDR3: TGTGCCAGCAGCCGACTCATGAACACTGAAGCTTTCTTT. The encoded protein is CASSRLMNTEAFF.

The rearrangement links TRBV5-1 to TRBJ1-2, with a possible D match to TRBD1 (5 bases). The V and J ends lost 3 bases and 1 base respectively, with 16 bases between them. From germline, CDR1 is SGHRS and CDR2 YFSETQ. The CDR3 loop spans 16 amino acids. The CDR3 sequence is CASSWKTGGSNYGYTF. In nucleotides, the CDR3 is TGCGCCAGCAGCTGGAAAACGGGGGGGAGTAACTATGGCTACACCTTC.

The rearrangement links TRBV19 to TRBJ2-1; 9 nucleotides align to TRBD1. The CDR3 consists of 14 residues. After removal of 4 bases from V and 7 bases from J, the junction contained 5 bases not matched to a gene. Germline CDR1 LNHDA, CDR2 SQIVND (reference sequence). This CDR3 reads CASSTGQGRNEQFF. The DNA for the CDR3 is TGTGCCAGTAGTACGGGACAGGGCCGAAATGAGCAGTTCTTC.

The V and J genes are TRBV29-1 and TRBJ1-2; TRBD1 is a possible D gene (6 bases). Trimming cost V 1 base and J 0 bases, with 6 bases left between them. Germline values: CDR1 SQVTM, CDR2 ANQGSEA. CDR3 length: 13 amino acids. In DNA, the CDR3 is TGCAGCGTTGAAGGGACAGCTAACTATGGCTACACCTTC. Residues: CSVEGTANYGYTF.

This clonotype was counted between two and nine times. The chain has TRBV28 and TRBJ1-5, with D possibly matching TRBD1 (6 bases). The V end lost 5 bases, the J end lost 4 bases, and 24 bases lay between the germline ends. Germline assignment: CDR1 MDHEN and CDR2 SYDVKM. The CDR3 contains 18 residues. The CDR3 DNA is TGTGCCAGCAGTATTGTGGGGGGCAGGGTTCTAGGGAATCAGCCCCAGCATTTT. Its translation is CASSIVGGRVLGNQPQHF.

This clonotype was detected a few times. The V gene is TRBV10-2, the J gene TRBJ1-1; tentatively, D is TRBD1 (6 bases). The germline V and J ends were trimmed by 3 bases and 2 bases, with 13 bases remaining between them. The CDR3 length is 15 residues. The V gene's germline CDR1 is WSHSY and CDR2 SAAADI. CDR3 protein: CASSDSRTANTEAFF. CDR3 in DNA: TGCGCCAGCAGTGATTCCCGGACAGCCAACACTGAAGCTTTCTTT.

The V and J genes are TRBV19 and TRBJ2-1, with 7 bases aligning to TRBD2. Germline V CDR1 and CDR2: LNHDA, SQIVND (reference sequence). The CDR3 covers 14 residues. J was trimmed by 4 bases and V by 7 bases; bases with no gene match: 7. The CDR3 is CASMVGGGYNEQFF. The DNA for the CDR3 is TGTGCCAGTATGGTGGGGGGGGGATACAATGAGCAGTTCTTC.

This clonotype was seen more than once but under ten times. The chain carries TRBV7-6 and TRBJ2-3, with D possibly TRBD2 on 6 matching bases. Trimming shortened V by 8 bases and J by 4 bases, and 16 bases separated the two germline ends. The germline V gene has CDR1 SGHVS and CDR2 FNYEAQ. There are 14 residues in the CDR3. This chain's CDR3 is CASAAGDSSDTQYF. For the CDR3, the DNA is TGTGCCAGCGCGGCCGGGGACTCCTCAGATACGCAGTATTTT.

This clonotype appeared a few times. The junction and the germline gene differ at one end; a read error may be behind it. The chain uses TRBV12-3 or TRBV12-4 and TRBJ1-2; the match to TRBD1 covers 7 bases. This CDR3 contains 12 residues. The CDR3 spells CASRTGTVNPEF. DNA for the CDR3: TGTGCCAGCAGGACCGGGACAGTCAACCCCGAATTC.

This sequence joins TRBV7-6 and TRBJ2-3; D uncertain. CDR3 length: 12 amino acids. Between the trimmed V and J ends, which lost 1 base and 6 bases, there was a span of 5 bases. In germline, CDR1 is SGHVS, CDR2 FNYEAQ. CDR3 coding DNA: TGTGCCAGCAGCTTAGATGAGGATACGCAGTATTTT. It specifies CASSLDEDTQYF.

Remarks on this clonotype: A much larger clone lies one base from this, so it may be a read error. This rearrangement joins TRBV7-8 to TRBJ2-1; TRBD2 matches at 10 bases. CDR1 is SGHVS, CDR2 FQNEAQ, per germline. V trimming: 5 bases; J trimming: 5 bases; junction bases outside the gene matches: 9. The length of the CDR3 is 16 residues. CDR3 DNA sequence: TGTGCCAGCAGCCCCAACACTAGCGGGGCGAACAATGAGCAGTTCTTC. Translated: CASSPNTSGANNEQFF.

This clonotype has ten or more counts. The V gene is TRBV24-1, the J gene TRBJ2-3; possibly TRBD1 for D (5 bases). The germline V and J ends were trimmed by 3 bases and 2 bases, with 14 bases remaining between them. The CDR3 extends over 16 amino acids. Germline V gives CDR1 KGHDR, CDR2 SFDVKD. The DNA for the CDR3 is TGTGCCACCAGTGATATAGCAGGGAAGGCCACAGATACGCAGTATTTT. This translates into CATSDIAGKATDTQYF.

CDR3 in DNA: TGTGCCAGCAGTCCGCACCTCCAGCACCTTAGGGCGACCGGGGAGCTGTTTTTT. It encodes CASSPHLQHLRATGELFF. The chain employs TRBV27 and TRBJ2-2; D remains unclear. This CDR3 spans 18 amino acids. The germline V gene encodes CDR1 MNHEY and CDR2 SMNVEV (reference sequence). Trimming pared 5 bases from V and 5 bases from J, leaving 24 bases between.